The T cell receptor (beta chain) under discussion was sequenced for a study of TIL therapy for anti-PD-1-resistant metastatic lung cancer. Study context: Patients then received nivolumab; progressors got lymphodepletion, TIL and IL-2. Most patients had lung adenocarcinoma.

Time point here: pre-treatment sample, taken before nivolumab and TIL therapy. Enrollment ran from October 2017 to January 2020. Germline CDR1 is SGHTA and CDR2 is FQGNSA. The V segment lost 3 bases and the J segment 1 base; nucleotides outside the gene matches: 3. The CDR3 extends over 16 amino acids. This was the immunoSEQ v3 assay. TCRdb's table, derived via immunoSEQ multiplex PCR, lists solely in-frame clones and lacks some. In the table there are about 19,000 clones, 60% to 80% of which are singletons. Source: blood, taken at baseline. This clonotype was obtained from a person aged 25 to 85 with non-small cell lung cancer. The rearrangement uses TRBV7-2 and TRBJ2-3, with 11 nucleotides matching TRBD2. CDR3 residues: CASSFSGGAGTDTQYF. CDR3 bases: TGTGCCAGCAGCTTTAGCGGGGGGGCCGGCACAGATACGCAGTATTTT.